Below, 9 T cell receptor beta chains from the same sample are listed, as sequenced in a study of tumor and adjacent non-tumor tissue in lung cancer. This sample's RNA came from whole unsorted tissue. The normal lung tissue was taken more than 3 cm from the tumor edge. TCRbeta libraries were built with three rounds of nested PCR, modified from ARM-PCR. Each CDR3 protein is one row after TCRdb ran MiXCR on the multiplex PCR reads. Here the sample spans 65,000 to 85,000 distinct CDR3 sequences, 76% being singletons. Sequences were obtained from distant non-tumor lung tissue. The receptors were sampled from a man between 60 and 75 years old with non-small cell lung cancer.

For this clonotype: This may arise from a read error, as a much more abundant clone is one base away. This chain joins TRBV5-6 and TRBJ2-1; perhaps TRBD2 as D (5 bases). This CDR3 is 16 amino acids long. The germline V gene encodes CDR1 SGHDT and CDR2 YYEEEE. The chain's CDR3 is CASSRTPVGIYNGQFF. CDR3 DNA: TGTGCCAGCAGCCGAACGCCGGTCGGGATATACAATGGGCAGTTCTTC.

The chain has TRBV5-1 and TRBJ2-5, with D perhaps TRBD2 (6 bases). Germline V CDR1 and CDR2: SGHRS, YFSETQ. The CDR3 loop spans 15 amino acids. Trimming left V 3 bases short and J 6 bases short, with 18 bases between. The CDR3 DNA reads TGCGCCAGCAGCTCCGGACTAATGGGAGCGAAGACCCAGTACTTC. It codes for CASSSGLMGAKTQYF.

As regards this clonotype: The junction and the germline gene differ at one end; a read error may be behind it. The V call is TRBV29-1, the J call TRBJ2-3; D may match TRBD1 or TRBD2 (5 bases each). The germline CDR1 and CDR2 sequences are SQVTM and ANQGSEA. This CDR3 region has 14 residues. CDR3 sequence reads: CSVEIGGTTDTQYF. Here the CDR3 DNA reads TGCAGCGTTGAAATTGGGGGTACGACAGATACACAGTATTTT.

This clonotype was picked up many times. The rearrangement joins TRBV28 to TRBJ2-3, with a tentative D call TRBD2 (5 bases). Per germline, CDR1 MDHEN and CDR2 SYDVKM. V gave up 4 bases and J gave up 5 bases, with 19 bases separating them. The CDR3 has 16 residues. The CDR3 region is CASSSRGQPGRDTQYF. DNA of the CDR3: TGTGCCAGCAGTTCCCGTGGTCAGCCGGGAAGAGATACGCAGTATTTT.

Note on this clonotype: The junction departs from the called germline gene at one end, perhaps through a read error. The J gene is TRBJ2-3, the V gene TRBV11-3, with 11 nucleotides matching TRBD2. This CDR3 spans 16 amino acids. The germline V gene encodes CDR1 SGHNT and CDR2 YENEEA. CDR3 loop: CASRPGTSGVTDTQYF. Written as DNA, the CDR3 is TGTGCCAGCCGCCCAGGGACTAGCGGTGTCACAGATACGCAGTATTTC.

This clonotype has only a few counts. CDR3 residues: CSVGGGQDNTEAFF. The CDR3 DNA reads TGCAGCGTTGGGGGGGGACAGGACAACACTGAAGCTTTCTTT. The chain recombines TRBV29-1 with TRBJ1-1, with 8 positions matching TRBD1. The germline CDR1 and CDR2 sequences are SQVTM and ANQGSEA. Germline trimming cut 4 bases from V and 2 bases from J; bases unmatched to any gene: 6. The CDR3 totals 14 residues. Using reference TRBV29-1 and TRBJ1-1 for the parts outside the CDR3, the full variable domain is SAVISQKPSRDICQRGTSLTIQCQVDSQVTMMFWYRQQPGQSLTLIATANQGSEATYESGFVIDKFPISRPNLTFSTLTVSNMSPEDSSIYLCSVGGGQDNTEAFFGQGTRLTVV.

There are many counts of this clonotype. The rearrangement uses TRBV11-2 and TRBJ2-5; 8 bases agree with TRBD1. This CDR3 is 15 amino acids long. Germline loops: CDR1 SGHAT, CDR2 FQNNGV. The V and J ends lost 6 bases and 5 bases, in that order; junction bases with no gene match: 11. CDR3 sequence: CASSLAGGRMETQYF. CDR3 sequence (DNA): TGTGCCAGCAGTTTGGCAGGGGGCCGGATGGAGACCCAGTACTTC. The full variable domain, its missing parts supplied by reference TRBV11-2 and TRBJ2-5, is EAGVAQSPRYKIIEKRQSVAFWCNPISGHATLYWYQQILGQGPKLLIQFQNNGVVDDSQLPKDRFSAERLKGVDSTLKIQPAKLEDSAVYLCASSLAGGRMETQYFGPGTRLLVL.

A few counts support this clonotype. The chain couples TRBV6-5 to TRBJ1-2; D may be TRBD1 (5 bases). V was clipped by 2 bases and J by 11 bases, with 15 bases between them. Germline V lookup: CDR1 MNHEY, CDR2 SVGAGI. This CDR3 is built from 13 residues. The CDR3 region has the DNA TGTGCCAGCAGTTACGGGTCAGGGAGTGGATACACCTTC. This encodes CASSYGSGSGYTF.

This clonotype was seen more than once but under ten times. The chain recombines TRBV6-2 or TRBV6-3 with TRBJ2-1; D remains unclear. The CDR3 loop spans 14 amino acids. The germline V gene has CDR1 MNHEY and CDR2 SVGEGT. CDR3 bases: TGTGTCAGTAGGCCGGATGGGCTTACAAATGAGCAGTTCTTC. It translates to CVSRPDGLTNEQFF.